What follows describes a single T cell receptor beta chain. The data were taken from a study of blood T cell repertoires in COVID-19. Study at large: Some COVID-19 samples were acute and others convalescent; all came from the United States, Italy and Spain. The cDNA or gDNA used as material had been derived from T cells, B-cell-depleted T cells, or PBMCs.

How the authors handled the data: Nucleated cell number was recorded as an estimate derived from reference gene primer amplification. Sequenced by immunoSEQ multiplex PCR; TCRdb stores in-frame clones only, minus some. The V and J calls and clone size were taken over from that table, and D and trimming were inferred from the DNA. The sample shows roughly 80,000 clones, 78% of them seen only once. The CDR3 spans 14 residues. J was trimmed by 6 bases and V by 6 bases; bases with no gene match: 7. Germline CDR1 MNHEY, CDR2 SVGEGT. The sample comprised peripheral blood. The chain employs TRBV6-2 or TRBV6-3 and TRBJ2-3; 9 bases agree with TRBD2. The sequence was obtained from a human donor in a cohort sampled during active COVID-19. The CDR3 region has the DNA TGTGCCAGCAGCTTTAGCGGGGGACGGGATACGCAGTATTTT. Protein: CASSFSGGRDTQYF.